The rows below give T cell receptor beta chains drawn from one sample of a study of T cells expressing NK-cell markers. No DNA is given; TCRdb re-called the 5' RACE reads and lists each CDR3 protein once. This listing includes hundreds of thousands of distinct CDR3 sequences. Material: blood T cells: a sorted CD56 or NKG2C T cell subset, CD4+ or CD8+ T cells, or bulk PBMC T cells (not recorded which). These receptors were taken from a man aged 18 to 29 in good health. The CDR3 runs from the conserved cysteine through the conserved F or W.

>TRBJ2-1|TRBV3-1
CASSALTSGGYNEQFF
>TRBJ2-1|TRBV14
CASSQPGTVHNEQFF
>TRBJ2-2|TRBV28
CASSSSGGASGELFF
>TRBJ2-1|TRBV5-4
CASSAGLPAYNEQFF
>TRBJ1-5|TRBV5-1
CASSLEQGKNQPQHF
>TRBJ1-5|TRBV11-2
CASSLVAGRQPQHF
>TRBJ2-1|TRBV11-2
CASSKRTSGIPSIYNEQFF
>TRBJ2-1|TRBV10-1
CASSDGGPNEQFF
>TRBJ2-1|TRBV29-1
CSVPDPGNEQFF
>TRBJ2-3|TRBV5-5
CASSFRGRAGDTQYF
>TRBJ1-1|TRBV29-1
CSVGLWLGAGTEAFF
>TRBJ2-7|TRBV12-3/TRBV12-4
CASGFSPPGEQYF
>TRBJ1-2|TRBV6-1
CATGEGGANYGYTF
>TRBJ1-6|TRBV12-3/TRBV12-4
CASSYRAESNNSPLHF
>TRBJ2-7|TRBV4-2
CASSQDLSGSYEQYF
>TRBJ1-1|TRBV18
CASSRETNLNTEAFF
>TRBJ2-2|TRBV10-3
CAISSTSGHTGELFF
>TRBJ1-1|TRBV20-1
CSAREGSASSEAFF
>TRBJ2-1|TRBV20-1
CSAGGSGNEQFF
>TRBJ2-4|TRBV12-3/TRBV12-4
CATQTSGVIAKNIQYF
>TRBJ2-3|TRBV10-3
CAITEGGPGDTQYF
>TRBJ2-3|TRBV5-5
CASSSIREGLTDTQYF
>TRBJ2-1|TRBV12-3/TRBV12-4
CASSFPGLAERAYNEQFF
>TRBJ2-5|TRBV7-6
CASSLASGIIQETQYF
>TRBJ2-2|TRBV7-9
CASSQERSGELFF
>TRBJ2-1|TRBV19
CASTDSGRVEQFF
>TRBJ2-1|TRBV27
CASSSPGLADYNEQFF
>TRBJ1-1|TRBV2
CASSETPTGGNTEAFF
>TRBJ2-5|TRBV5-1
CASSLVLAGGPGETQYF
>TRBJ1-1|TRBV12-3/TRBV12-4
CASTPPRTLNTEAFF
>TRBJ2-3|TRBV12-3/TRBV12-4
CASSLMLSDHREDTQYF
>TRBJ2-1|TRBV24-1
CATSDLVLGEQFF